A single sample is the source of the 2 T cell receptor beta chains below, sequenced in a study. TCRdb recomputed calls from the RT-PCR reads with MiXCR, one row per CDR3 protein. The repertoire holds about 680,000 distinct CDR3 sequences, with more than 13% as singletons. The sequenced sample was memory CD4+ T cells from blood. These receptors were taken from a female donor in good health, serving as a healthy control.

The chain is built from TRBV5-1 and TRBJ1-2; 8 bases are shared with TRBD1. Germline values: CDR1 SGHRS, CDR2 YFSETQ. The CDR3 spans 15 residues. The trim removed 4 bases at V and 6 bases at J, leaving 11 bases unmatched. The CDR3 loop is CASSPTADRGHGYTF. The CDR3, as DNA: TGCGCCAGCAGCCCCACGGCCGACAGGGGTCATGGCTACACCTTC.

The rearrangement uses TRBV7-2 and TRBJ1-3; D unclear. The CDR3 is 17 residues long. Trimming left V 1 base short and J 0 bases short, with 13 bases between. Germline V lookup: CDR1 SGHTA, CDR2 FQGNSA. The CDR3 DNA reads as TGTGCCAGCAGCTTAGGTGGTCTGACTAGCTCTGGAAACACCATATATTTT. Protein sequence: CASSLGGLTSSGNTIYF.